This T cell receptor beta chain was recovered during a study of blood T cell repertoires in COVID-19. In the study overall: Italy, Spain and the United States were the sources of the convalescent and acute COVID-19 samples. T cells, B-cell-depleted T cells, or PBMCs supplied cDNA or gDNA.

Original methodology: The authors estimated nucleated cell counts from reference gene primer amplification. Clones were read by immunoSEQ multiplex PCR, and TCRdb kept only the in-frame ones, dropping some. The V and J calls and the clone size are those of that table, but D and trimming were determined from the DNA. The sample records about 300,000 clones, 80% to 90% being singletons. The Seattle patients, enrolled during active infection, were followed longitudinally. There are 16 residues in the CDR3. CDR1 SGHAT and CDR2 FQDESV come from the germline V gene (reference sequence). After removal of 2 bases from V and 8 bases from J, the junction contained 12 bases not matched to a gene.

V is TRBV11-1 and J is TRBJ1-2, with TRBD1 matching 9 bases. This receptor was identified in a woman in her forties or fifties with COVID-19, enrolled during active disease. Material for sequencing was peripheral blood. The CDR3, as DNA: TGTGCCAGCAGCTTACGCACCTCGGGACAGGGATACGGCTACACCTTC. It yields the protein CASSLRTSGQGYGYTF.